This T cell receptor (beta chain) was found in a study of CD8 T cells in ankylosing spondylitis. Using quantitative 5'-RACE with molecular barcodes, the authors made TCR beta libraries. TCRdb itself ran the 5' RACE reads through MiXCR, one entry per CDR3 protein. The table lists approximately 200,000 distinct CDR3 sequences, about 13% of them singletons. The study's findings and limits: For ankylosing spondylitis blood, a TCR beta motif of 7 or 8 highly homologous variants appeared characteristic. There were earlier reports of some motif variants in reactive arthritis synovial fluid and blood.

The germline CDR1 and CDR2 sequences are MGHRA and YSYEKL. CDR3 length equals 14 residues. V lost 3 bases and J 0 bases, leaving 6 bases between the germline ends. Note on this clonotype: Its cognate antigen is unknown.

This sequence originates from a male donor with ankylosing spondylitis or in good health (not recorded which). Sequencing was done on a sample of blood, either unsorted or a sorted T cell fraction (not recorded which). The V gene is TRBV4-1, the J gene TRBJ1-3; D gene uncertain. CDR3 region: CASSQRFSGNTIYF. CDR3 coding DNA: TGCGCCAGCAGCCAGAGGTTCTCTGGAAACACCATATATTTT.